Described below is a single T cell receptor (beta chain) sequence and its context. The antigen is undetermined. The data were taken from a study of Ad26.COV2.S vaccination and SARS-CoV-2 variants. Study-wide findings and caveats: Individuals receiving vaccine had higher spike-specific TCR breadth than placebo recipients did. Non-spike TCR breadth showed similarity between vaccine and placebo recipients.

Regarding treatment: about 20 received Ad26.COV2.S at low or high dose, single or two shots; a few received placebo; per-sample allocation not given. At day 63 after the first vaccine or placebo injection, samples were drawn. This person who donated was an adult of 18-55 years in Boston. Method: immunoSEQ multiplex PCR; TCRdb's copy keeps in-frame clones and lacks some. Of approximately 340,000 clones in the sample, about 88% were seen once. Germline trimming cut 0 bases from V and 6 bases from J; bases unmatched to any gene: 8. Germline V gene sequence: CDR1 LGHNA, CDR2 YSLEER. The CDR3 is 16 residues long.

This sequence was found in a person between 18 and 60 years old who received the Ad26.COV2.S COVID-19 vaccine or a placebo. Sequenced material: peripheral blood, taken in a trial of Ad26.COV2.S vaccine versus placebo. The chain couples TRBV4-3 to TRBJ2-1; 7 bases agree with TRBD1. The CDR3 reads CASSQDQGGLFNEQFF. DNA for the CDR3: TGCGCCAGCAGCCAAGATCAAGGGGGCCTTTTCAATGAGCAGTTCTTC.